The 4 T cell receptor beta chains given below trace back to one sample, sequenced in a study of early T cells in non-severe SARS-CoV-2 infection. TCRdb redid the calling of the 5' RACE reads with MiXCR, one entry per CDR3 protein. In the table there are approximately 27,000 distinct CDR3 sequences, 5.8% of which are singletons. Material for sequencing was whole blood. The receptors shown here come from an adult who was a healthcare worker with PCR-confirmed SARS-CoV-2 infection or an uninfected control (not recorded which).

This clonotype has at least ten counts. V gene TRBV28 combines with J gene TRBJ2-1, with D uncertain. Per the germline V gene, CDR1 is MDHEN and CDR2 is SYDVKM. With 5 bases removed from V and 10 bases from J, the gap between germline ends came to 21 bases. This CDR3 has 15 residues. The CDR3 nucleotides read TGTGCCAGCAGTGTCCGGGCCAACGCCCTGGGGGAGCAGTTCTTC. This codes for CASSVRANALGEQFF. Filled out from reference TRBV28 and TRBJ2-1, the complete variable domain reads DVKVTQSSRYLVKRTGEKVFLECVQDMDHENMFWYRQDPGLGLRLIYFSYDVKMKEKGDIPEGYSVSREKKERFSLILESASTNQTSMYLCASSVRANALGEQFFGPGTRLTVL.

The chain links TRBV20-1 to TRBJ2-7; TRBD1 aligns across 12 bases. CDR3 size: 15 residues. The ends lost 2 bases at V and 4 bases at J; junction bases unmatched: 6. Per the germline V gene, CDR1 is DFQATT and CDR2 is SNEGSKA (reference sequence). The CDR3, as DNA: TGCAGTGCTAGATCGGGACAGGGGGCGAATTACGAGCAGTACTTC. Its translation: CSARSGQGANYEQYF.

This clonotype was recorded many times. The gene calls are TRBV15 and TRBJ2-1; D not resolved. Germline V gene lookup returns CDR1 LNHNV and CDR2 YYDKDF (reference sequence). Trimming removed 0 bases from V and 5 bases from J, with 8 bases in between. This CDR3 comprises 14 residues. DNA of the CDR3: TGTGCCACCAGCAGAGATTTTGGGGACAATGAGCAGTTCTTC. Protein: CATSRDFGDNEQFF.

This clonotype has at least ten counts. The rearrangement links TRBV24-1 to TRBJ2-3, with 8 bases fitting TRBD2. This CDR3 has 15 residues. Germline CDR1 is KGHDR and CDR2 is SFDVKD. The V and J ends lost 3 bases and 8 bases, in that order; junction bases with no gene match: 9. The CDR3 nucleotides read TGTGCCACCAGTGATATAGCGGGAATATACGGTACGCAGTATTTT. It translates to CATSDIAGIYGTQYF.